These 24 T cell receptor beta chains originate from one sample sequenced in a study of blood T cell repertoires in COVID-19. TCRdb's copy holds only in-frame clones and misses some; the assay was immunoSEQ multiplex PCR. The table shows 85,000 or so clones, with about nine tenths occurring only once. The sample taken for sequencing was peripheral blood. The receptor set was obtained from a man in his fifties with active or convalescent COVID-19.

The V gene is TRBV25-1, the J gene TRBJ2-1; the match to TRBD1 covers 8 bases. Germline loops: CDR1 MGHDK, CDR2 SYGVNS. V lost 6 bases and J lost 4; bases outside the gene matches: 5. This CDR3 has 14 residues. This chain's CDR3 is CASSRTGYYNEQFF. CDR3 in DNA: TGTGCCAGCAGCCGGACAGGGTATTACAATGAGCAGTTCTTC. Full variable domain (outside the CDR3, taken from reference TRBV25-1 and TRBJ2-1): EADIYQTPRYLVIGTGKKITLECSQTMGHDKMYWYQQDPGMELHLIHYSYGVNSTEKGDLSSESTVSRIRTEHFPLTLESARPSHTSQYLCASSRTGYYNEQFFGPGTRLTVL.

The rearrangement uses TRBV11-2 and TRBJ2-1; 13 bases are a match to TRBD2. The CDR3 is 16 residues long. Germline CDR1 and CDR2: SGHAT and FQNNGV. V shed 5 bases, J shed 5 bases, and the junction held 6 bases outside the gene matches. This CDR3 reads CASSPKGLAGNNEQFF. As DNA, the CDR3 is TGTGCCAGCAGCCCGAAGGGACTAGCGGGGAACAATGAGCAGTTCTTC. Looking up the rest from reference TRBV11-2 and TRBJ2-1 gives the full variable domain: EAGVAQSPRYKIIEKRQSVAFWCNPISGHATLYWYQQILGQGPKLLIQFQNNGVVDDSQLPKDRFSAERLKGVDSTLKIQPAKLEDSAVYLCASSPKGLAGNNEQFFGPGTRLTVL.

The rearrangement uses TRBV10-2 and TRBJ1-1; D uncertain. The CDR3 covers 13 residues. Germline CDR1 is WSHSY and CDR2 is SAAADI. V lost 5 bases, J lost 2 bases, and 9 bases lay in between. DNA of the CDR3: TGCGCCAGCAGTCTTTCCTATAACACTGAAGCTTTCTTT. This sequence encodes CASSLSYNTEAFF.

The chain uses TRBV2 and TRBJ2-3; 10 bases are shared with TRBD2. Germline values: CDR1 SNHLY, CDR2 FYNNEI. The CDR3 covers 14 residues. Trimming cost V 4 bases and J 3 bases; bases outside gene matches: 1. Here the CDR3 DNA reads TGTGCCAGCAGTGGGACTAGCGGTACAGATACGCAGTATTTT. Translating it yields CASSGTSGTDTQYF. Using reference TRBV2 and TRBJ2-3 for the parts outside the CDR3, the full variable domain is EPEVTQTPSHQVTQMGQEVILRCVPISNHLYFYWYRQILGQKVEFLVSFYNNEISEKSEIFDDQFSVERPDGSNFTLKIRSTKLEDSAMYFCASSGTSGTDTQYFGPGTRLTVL.

This rearrangement joins TRBV19 to TRBJ2-3, with 7 bases identical to TRBD2. Trimming took 3 bases from V and 3 from J; bases not matched to a gene: 3. The CDR3 consists of 14 residues. Germline V lookup: CDR1 LNHDA, CDR2 SQIVND (reference sequence). The CDR3 reads CASSMSRETDTQYF. DNA of the CDR3: TGTGCCAGTAGTATGTCGCGGGAGACAGATACGCAGTATTTT.

CDR3 nucleotides: TGTGCCAGCAGCCCCCAAGACATAGAACAGCAGTTCTTC. Residues: CASSPQDIEQQFF. This chain connects TRBV7-2 to TRBJ2-1; D is ambiguous. Germline V lookup: CDR1 SGHTA, CDR2 FQGNSA. The CDR3 is made up of 13 amino acids. V was shortened by 5 bases and J by 11 bases, with 16 bases between the two germline ends.

The chain recombines TRBV19 with TRBJ2-1; 8 positions match TRBD1. The V gene's germline CDR1 is LNHDA and CDR2 SQIVND (reference sequence). This CDR3 spans 14 amino acids. V lost 5 bases and J lost 5; bases outside the gene matches: 5. The CDR3 DNA follows: TGTGCCAGTAGTCGGGACAGGCTGAACAATGAGCAGTTCTTC. Its protein is CASSRDRLNNEQFF.

This clone was seen a single time. The sample has other DNA sequences that encode this CDR3 too. The genes are TRBV18 and TRBJ1-5, with D maybe TRBD1 (5 bases). This CDR3 comprises 14 residues. Trimming left V 3 bases short and J 2 bases short, with 8 bases between. The germline CDR1 and CDR2 sequences are KGHSH and LQKENI. The CDR3 DNA sequence: TGTGCCAGCTCACCTGGGGGGGGCAATCAGCCCCAGCATTTT. Amino acid sequence: CASSPGGGNQPQHF.

The rearrangement links TRBV6-2 or TRBV6-3 to TRBJ1-6, with D tentatively TRBD1 (5 bases). The germline gives CDR1 MNHEY, CDR2 SVGEGT. V was clipped by 4 bases and J by 7 bases, with 17 bases between them. The CDR3 runs to 16 residues. The CDR3 coding sequence is TGTGCCAGCAGTTCGGACCCGAGACAGAGAAATTCACCCCTCCACTTT. The encoded protein is CASSSDPRQRNSPLHF.

The chain has TRBV25-1 and TRBJ1-1; 7 bases are a match to TRBD1. The CDR3 is made up of 13 amino acids. The germline gives CDR1 MGHDK, CDR2 SYGVNS. Trimming cost V 8 bases and J 1 base; bases outside gene matches: 4. CDR3 in amino acids: CASVGQPNTEAFF. DNA of the CDR3: TGTGCCAGCGTGGGACAGCCGAACACTGAAGCTTTCTTT.

The V and J genes are TRBV18 and TRBJ1-4; D is perhaps TRBD1 (5 bases). With 6 bases removed from V and 5 bases from J, the gap between germline ends came to 16 bases. From germline, CDR1 is KGHSH and CDR2 LQKENI. This CDR3 contains 15 residues. CDR3 sequence: CASSRLQAPNEKLFF. CDR3 bases: TGTGCCAGCTCCCGGTTACAGGCCCCGAATGAAAAACTGTTTTTT. The full variable domain, with the rest looked up from reference TRBV18 and TRBJ1-4, is NAGVMQNPRHLVRRRGQEARLRCSPMKGHSHVYWYRQLPEEGLKFMVYLQKENIIDESGMPKERFSAEFPKEGPSILRIQQVVRGDSAAYFCASSRLQAPNEKLFFGSGTQLSVL.

The chain carries TRBV19 and TRBJ1-1, with a possible D match to TRBD1 (6 bases). The CDR3 covers 16 residues. CDR1 and CDR2 (germline): LNHDA, SQIVND (reference sequence). Trimming took 5 bases from V and 2 from J, leaving 18 bases between them. The CDR3 region has the DNA TGTGCCAGTAGTTCAGGCGGGGGCCGGGGAAACACTGAAGCTTTCTTT. It codes for CASSSGGGRGNTEAFF.

The chain uses TRBV6-1 and TRBJ1-2; TRBD1 matches 12 bases. Per the germline V gene, CDR1 is MNHNS and CDR2 is SASEGT. V was pared by 3 bases and J by 9 bases, with 2 bases of the junction left unmatched. There are 13 residues in the CDR3. CDR3 DNA sequence: TGTGCCAGCAGTGATGGGACAGGGGGCCGCTACACCTTC. Its translation is CASSDGTGGRYTF.

V usage is TRBV6-2 or TRBV6-3 and J usage is TRBJ2-7, with TRBD2 identical over 11 bases. CDR3 size: 15 residues. From germline, CDR1 is MNHEY and CDR2 SVGEGT. Germline trimming cut 2 bases from V and 3 bases from J; bases unmatched to any gene: 3. As DNA, the CDR3 is TGTGCCAGCAGTTACAAAACTAGCGGGGGCTACGAGCAGTACTTC. Translated, it gives CASSYKTSGGYEQYF.

This clone showed up just a few times. The chain is built from TRBV5-4 and TRBJ2-3; 10 nucleotides line up with TRBD1. Trimming cost V 0 bases and J 4 bases; bases outside gene matches: 5. The CDR3 contains 16 residues. Germline V gene sequence: CDR1 SGHNT, CDR2 YYREEE (reference sequence). The CDR3 region has the DNA TGTGCCAGCAGCTTGGGCGCGGGACAGGGGTCAGATACGCAGTATTTT. This gives the protein CASSLGAGQGSDTQYF. Based on the CDR3 plus reference TRBV5-4 and TRBJ2-3, the full variable domain is ETGVTQSPTHLIKTRGQQVTLRCSSQSGHNTVSWYQQALGQGPQFIFQYYREEENGRGNFPPRFSGLQFPNYSSELNVNALELDDSALYLCASSLGAGQGSDTQYFGPGTRLTVL.

The chain carries TRBV5-1 and TRBJ2-3, with 8 bases aligning to TRBD1. Germline V CDR1 and CDR2: SGHRS, YFSETQ. This CDR3 is 13 amino acids long. Unmatched junction bases numbered 4, after V lost 7 bases and J lost 3 bases. The CDR3 region is CASRQGSTDTQYF. Written as DNA, the CDR3 is TGCGCCAGCCGACAGGGGTCGACAGATACGCAGTATTTT. Combining the CDR3 with reference TRBV5-1 and TRBJ2-3 gives the whole variable domain KAGVTQTPRYLIKTRGQQVTLSCSPISGHRSVSWYQQTPGQGLQFLFEYFSETQRNKGNFPGRFSGRQFSNSRSEMNVSTLELGDSALYLCASRQGSTDTQYFGPGTRLTVL.

The CDR3 spells CASSEGEINYEQYF. CDR3 in DNA: TGCGCCAGCAGTGAGGGGGAGATTAACTACGAGCAGTACTTC. The V gene is TRBV10-1, the J gene TRBJ2-7, with D maybe TRBD2 (5 bases). V lost 2 bases and J 3 bases, leaving 11 bases between the germline ends. CDR1 and CDR2 from the germline V gene are WNHNN and SYGVQD (reference sequence). This CDR3 spans 14 amino acids.

This clone was seen a single time. The V and J genes are TRBV29-1 and TRBJ2-1; the match to TRBD2 covers 12 bases. This CDR3 comprises 14 residues. Germline CDR1 reads SQVTM; CDR2 reads ANQGSEA. V was pared by 7 bases and J by 9 bases, with 10 bases of the junction left unmatched. This CDR3 reads CSAMSSGGASEQFF. The DNA for the CDR3 is TGCAGCGCCATGTCTAGCGGGGGGGCTTCTGAGCAGTTCTTC.

The chain is built from TRBV18 and TRBJ2-7; maybe TRBD2 (6 bases). The CDR3 has 13 amino acids. V was clipped by 4 bases and J by 5 bases, with 12 bases between them. Germline values: CDR1 KGHSH, CDR2 LQKENI. The CDR3 protein is CASSLAGPNEQYF. CDR3 in DNA: TGTGCCAGCTCACTCGCGGGGCCGAACGAGCAGTACTTC.

The chain links TRBV19 to TRBJ2-5, with D perhaps matching TRBD2 (6 bases). V gave up 3 bases and J gave up 4 bases, with 24 bases separating them. CDR1 and CDR2 (germline): LNHDA, SQIVND (reference sequence). The CDR3 is 18 amino acids. The CDR3 DNA reads TGTGCCAGTAGTATGAGGCGGGGAAGGAGTGTTGACGGAGAGACCCAGTACTTC. It is translated as CASSMRRGRSVDGETQYF.

The chain joins TRBV5-4 to TRBJ2-2; 8 bases align to TRBD1. This CDR3 has 16 residues. Germline CDR1 SGHNT, CDR2 YYREEE (reference sequence). The ends lost 5 bases at V and 2 bases at J; junction bases unmatched: 8. The CDR3 spells CASRNQTGGNTGELFF. The DNA of the CDR3 is TGTGCCAGCAGGAATCAAACAGGGGGAAACACCGGGGAGCTGTTTTTT.

This chain links TRBV3-1 (or the pseudogene TRBV3-2) with TRBJ2-6; no definite D call. V was shortened by 3 bases and J by 4 bases, with 16 bases between the two germline ends. Germline V CDR1 and CDR2: LGHDT, YNNKEL (reference sequence). The CDR3 contains 17 residues. The CDR3 sequence: CASSQGRVSAGANVLTF. The CDR3 bases are TGTGCCAGCAGCCAGGGTCGAGTAAGCGCCGGGGCCAACGTCCTGACTTTC.

In DNA form, the CDR3 reads TGTGCCAGTAGGAAAACAGGTTTTGCAGATACGCAGTATTTT. It is translated as CASRKTGFADTQYF. This rearrangement joins TRBV19 to TRBJ2-3, with D perhaps matching TRBD1 (5 bases). V was trimmed by 6 bases and J by 4 bases, leaving 14 bases between them. CDR1 and CDR2 (germline): LNHDA, SQIVND (reference sequence). The CDR3 loop spans 14 amino acids.

V and J are TRBV18 and TRBJ2-3; 9 positions agree with TRBD1. With 5 bases clipped from V and 2 bases from J, the junction kept 2 bases outside the gene matches. The length of the CDR3 is 14 residues. Germline assignment: CDR1 KGHSH and CDR2 LQKENI. CDR3 in amino acids: CASSDRGVTDTQYF. The CDR3 DNA reads TGTGCCAGCTCAGACAGGGGGGTCACAGATACGCAGTATTTT. The variable domain in full, with the rest retrieved from reference TRBV18 and TRBJ2-3, is NAGVMQNPRHLVRRRGQEARLRCSPMKGHSHVYWYRQLPEEGLKFMVYLQKENIIDESGMPKERFSAEFPKEGPSILRIQQVVRGDSAAYFCASSDRGVTDTQYFGPGTRLTVL.